The clone carrying this TCR beta chain was seen once. What it recognizes is unknown. Sequencing used immunoSEQ multiplex PCR; TCRdb keeps in-frame clones, though not all of them. The sample yields under 200,000 clones, 94% seen once. The sample is drawn from a study of T cell responses to AZD1222 COVID-19 vaccine. Findings and caveats of the study: Researchers report vaccine-associated CD4 TCRs spanning spike, with dominance at 160-218 and 743-854. Donors were mostly white British, more females; clonal diversity possibly underestimated.

The germline CDR1 and CDR2 sequences are ENHRY and SYGVKD. Trimming removed 3 bases from V and 4 bases from J, with 27 bases in between. This CDR3 spans 19 amino acids. The sequencing here drew on peripheral blood, taken on day 0 of AZD1222 vaccination. The receptor was derived from an adult in good health. The V gene is TRBV10-3, the J gene TRBJ1-2, with a weak D call TRBD1 (6 bases). The CDR3 region is CAISEPTGGGRNLSYGYTF. The DNA for the CDR3 is TGTGCCATCAGTGAACCAACGGGGGGCGGACGGAACTTAAGCTATGGCTACACCTTC.